Presented here are 26 T cell receptor beta chains from one specimen sequenced in a study of Graves' ophthalmopathy and Graves' hyperthyroidism. For repertoire sequencing, the TCR beta CDR3 regions were amplified from RNA transcripts. First-round RT-PCR relied on HTBI primers, and a second-round multiplex PCR came next. MiXCR, applied by TCRdb to the multiplex PCR reads, yields one record per CDR3 protein. The sample gives about 420,000 distinct CDR3 sequences, approximately 21% of which show up once; more than 2.5% is in the top ten. The sequencing input was peripheral blood. These receptors originate from a woman aged 18-29 years with stable Graves' hyperthyroidism.

In its sample, this clonotype was seen many times. This sequence joins TRBV12-3 or TRBV12-4 and TRBJ2-3, with D possibly being TRBD1 or TRBD2 (5 bases each). The CDR3 sequence is 15 residues long. V was clipped by 4 bases and J by 0 bases, with 11 bases between them. The CDR3 region has the DNA TGTGCCAGCAGTTGGGGGAGTTCTAGCACAGATACGCAGTATTTT. Its protein is CASSWGSSSTDTQYF.

In its sample, this clonotype was seen many times. This rearrangement joins TRBV29-1 to TRBJ2-5; D not resolved. Looked up from germline, CDR1 is SQVTM and CDR2 is ANQGSEA. The V end lost 1 base, the J end lost 3 bases, and 9 bases lay between the germline ends. CDR3 length equals 13 residues. The CDR3 here is CSVEGVMKETQYF. In DNA form, the CDR3 reads TGCAGCGTTGAAGGGGTGATGAAAGAGACCCAGTACTTC.

Comments on this clonotype: Germline is not matched at one junction end, which may reflect a read error. V usage is TRBV6-1 and J usage is TRBJ2-2; D is perhaps TRBD2 (5 bases). The CDR3 totals 14 residues. From germline, CDR1 is MNHNS and CDR2 SASEGT. The CDR3 region is CASSEGIANGDLFF. The DNA of the CDR3 is TGTGCCAGCAGTGAAGGCATAGCGAACGGGGATCTGTTTTTT.

In its sample, this clonotype was seen many times. V usage is TRBV20-1 and J usage is TRBJ2-5, with D possibly called TRBD1 or TRBD2 (5 bases each). CDR1 is DFQATT and CDR2 is SNEGSKA in the germline V gene (reference sequence). The CDR3 sequence is 14 residues long. V shed 6 bases and J shed 4 bases, with 18 bases lying between them. The CDR3 nucleotides are TGCAGTGCGTCCTACGGGACGTTTGTAGAGACCCAGTACTTC. It encodes CSASYGTFVETQYF.

This clonotype was detected many times. The genes are TRBV6-1 and TRBJ1-1; D is undetermined. The CDR3 runs to 14 residues. CDR1 is MNHNS and CDR2 is SASEGT in the germline V gene. Trimming pared 4 bases from V and 3 bases from J, leaving 12 bases between. In nucleotides, the CDR3 is TGTGCCAGCAGTGCACACGGAAGCGACACTGAAGCTTTCTTT. Translating gives CASSAHGSDTEAFF.

The sample holds a few counts of this clonotype. The V call is TRBV6-5, the J call TRBJ1-5; no reliable D call. The CDR3 covers 17 residues. V lost 4 bases, J lost 0 bases, and 16 bases lay in between. Germline loops: CDR1 MNHEY, CDR2 SVGAGI. CDR3 sequence (DNA): TGTGCCAGCAGTTCTACGTTCGGGGTCTATAGCAATCAGCCCCAGCATTTT. It codes for CASSSTFGVYSNQPQHF.

This clonotype was counted ten times or more. The gene calls are TRBV20-1 and TRBJ1-2, with 7 nucleotides matching TRBD1. The germline V gene encodes CDR1 DFQATT and CDR2 SNEGSKA (reference sequence). V trimming: 4 bases; J trimming: 1 base; junction bases outside the gene matches: 6. The CDR3 has 14 residues. The CDR3 DNA is TGCAGTGCTACCGGGGACAGATATAACTATGGCTACACCTTC. It translates to CSATGDRYNYGYTF.

The chain links TRBV29-1 to TRBJ1-1, with D possibly matching TRBD1 (5 bases). This CDR3 contains 12 residues. The V gene's germline CDR1 is SQVTM and CDR2 ANQGSEA. Trimming cost V 7 bases and J 7 bases, with 16 bases left between them. The CDR3 reads CSAVSGGFEAFF. In DNA form, the CDR3 reads TGCAGCGCCGTTTCGGGGGGTTTTGAAGCTTTCTTT.

The chain is built from TRBV20-1 and TRBJ2-7; D perhaps matches TRBD2 (5 bases). V lost 5 bases, J lost 3 bases, and 11 bases lay in between. Looked up from germline, CDR1 is DFQATT and CDR2 is SNEGSKA (reference sequence). The CDR3 is 12 amino acids. CDR3 DNA: TGCAGTGCTCGCCCCGCGGGCTACGAGCAGTACTTC. It translates to CSARPAGYEQYF.

This clonotype was picked up many times. The V gene is TRBV27, the J gene TRBJ2-2; the D call may be TRBD1 or TRBD2 (5 bases each). Germline assignment: CDR1 MNHEY and CDR2 SMNVEV (reference sequence). V lost 4 bases to trimming and J lost 4 bases, with 19 bases between them. The CDR3 has 17 residues. CDR3 sequence (DNA): TGTGCCAGCAGTTCCGTGGTGGGGGTCGCGTCCACCGGGGAGCTGTTTTTT. Its protein product is CASSSVVGVASTGELFF.

This clonotype was picked up a small number of times. This may be a read error, as it is one base from a much larger clone. The V and J genes are TRBV15 and TRBJ2-4, with D possibly TRBD1 on 5 matching bases. This CDR3 region has 15 residues. Germline V gene lookup returns CDR1 LNHNV and CDR2 YYDKDF (reference sequence). CDR3 loop: CATSRERQTKNIKYF. DNA for the CDR3: TGTGCCACCAGCAGGGAGAGACAGACCAAAAACATTAAGTACTTC. The variable domain in full, with the rest retrieved from reference TRBV15 and TRBJ2-4, is DAMVIQNPRYQVTQFGKPVTLSCSQTLNHNVMYWYQQKSSQAPKLLFHYYDKDFNNEADTPDNFQSRRPNTSFCFLDIRSPGLGDTAMYLCATSRERQTKNIKYFGAGTRLSVL.

This clonotype has at least ten counts. This sequence joins TRBV11-1 and TRBJ1-2; D perhaps matches TRBD1 (5 bases). V was shortened by 5 bases and J by 2 bases, with 18 bases between the two germline ends. The CDR3 totals 16 residues. Per the germline V gene, CDR1 is SGHAT and CDR2 is FQDESV (reference sequence). The CDR3 here is CASSPLGWGANYGYTF. The CDR3 DNA sequence: TGTGCCAGCAGCCCCCTCGGCTGGGGCGCGAACTATGGCTACACCTTC.

This clonotype was seen at least ten times. The chain employs TRBV12-3 or TRBV12-4 and TRBJ1-1; D gene ambiguous. The V end lost 2 bases, the J end lost 4 bases, and 8 bases lay between the germline ends. CDR3 length: 13 residues. This chain's CDR3 is CASSLSSGTEAFF. Written as DNA, the CDR3 is TGTGCCAGCAGTTTATCATCTGGCACTGAAGCTTTCTTT.

The gene calls are TRBV12-3 or TRBV12-4 and TRBJ1-2; D not resolved. CDR3 length: 13 residues. Trimming cost V 6 bases and J 4 bases, with 12 bases left between them. CDR3: CASSPSGSYGYTF. In nucleotides, the CDR3 is TGTGCCAGCAGCCCCTCAGGCTCCTATGGCTACACCTTC.

This clonotype was seen many times. The V call is TRBV29-1, the J call TRBJ2-7, with TRBD2 as a possible D gene (7 bases). CDR1 is SQVTM, CDR2 ANQGSEA, per germline. Between the trimmed V and J ends, which lost 7 bases and 3 bases, there was a span of 19 bases. The CDR3 extends over 14 amino acids. DNA for the CDR3: TGCAGCGCTGGGAGGGGGTTTGGTAACTACGAGCAGTACTTC. It codes for CSAGRGFGNYEQYF.

This clonotype appeared many times. The chain combines TRBV6-5 with TRBJ1-1; D perhaps matches TRBD1 (5 bases). Germline CDR1 and CDR2: MNHEY and SVGAGI. Trimming left V 6 bases short and J 10 bases short, with 15 bases between. The CDR3 is made up of 12 amino acids. The CDR3 region is CASSGGTLGAFF. The DNA for the CDR3 is TGTGCCAGCAGCGGGGGGACGCTCGGAGCTTTCTTT.

The chain couples TRBV7-9 to TRBJ1-2; no firm D call. The CDR3 contains 12 residues. Trimming removed 3 bases at V and 8 bases at J, with 10 bases between. Germline CDR1 SEHNR, CDR2 FQNEAQ (reference sequence). CDR3 in amino acids: CASSLPFNGYTF. The CDR3, as DNA: TGTGCCAGCAGCTTGCCCTTCAACGGCTACACCTTC.

This clonotype was counted once. V is TRBV29-1 and J is TRBJ1-1; D not certain. This CDR3 has 13 amino acids. Germline lookup yields CDR1 SQVTM and CDR2 ANQGSEA. V was pared by 4 bases and J by 1 base, with 10 bases between. CDR3 in DNA: TGCAGCGTTGCATTGAGGGCGAACACTGAAGCTTTCTTT. It translates to CSVALRANTEAFF.

V gene TRBV7-2 combines with J gene TRBJ1-1, with a weak D call TRBD1 (6 bases). CDR3 size: 15 residues. Per the germline V gene, CDR1 is SGHTA and CDR2 is FQGNSA. V lost 0 bases, J lost 4 bases, and 12 bases lay in between. In nucleotides, the CDR3 is TGTGCCAGCAGCTTAGCGGTCCAAGGGGGCACTGAAGCTTTCTTT. It is translated as CASSLAVQGGTEAFF.

The chain is built from TRBV6-1 and TRBJ1-1; weak D call: TRBD1 (6 bases). Trimming cost V 6 bases and J 11 bases, with 13 bases left between them. The CDR3 runs to 11 residues. Germline V gives CDR1 MNHNS, CDR2 SASEGT. CDR3 protein: CASRHTGWAFF. In DNA, the CDR3 is TGTGCCAGCAGGCACACAGGGTGGGCTTTCTTT.

This clonotype was detected many times. A single base separates this from a much larger clone, so it may be a read error. V and J are TRBV7-9 and TRBJ1-2, with TRBD1 as a possible D gene (6 bases). Trimming shortened V by 6 bases and J by 4 bases, and 9 bases separated the two germline ends. The CDR3 runs 12 residues. Germline lookup yields CDR1 SEHNR and CDR2 FQNEAQ (reference sequence). As DNA, the CDR3 is TGTGCCAGCAGTCGGACAGCCTATGGCTACACCTTC. Its protein is CASSRTAYGYTF.

In its sample, this clonotype was seen many times. CDR3 in amino acids: CSATRQGGGETQYF. CDR3 nucleotides: TGCAGTGCTACCCGACAGGGGGGCGGGGAGACCCAGTACTTC. The chain recombines TRBV20-1 with TRBJ2-5; 9 nucleotides line up with TRBD1. The CDR3 is 14 amino acids. V shed 4 bases and J 5 bases; nucleotides not matched to a gene: 8. CDR1 and CDR2 from the germline V gene are DFQATT and SNEGSKA (reference sequence).

This clonotype was detected ten times or more. The rearrangement links TRBV2 to TRBJ1-1, with unresolved D. Germline assignment: CDR1 SNHLY and CDR2 FYNNEI. Trimming left V 6 bases short and J 3 bases short, with 14 bases between. The CDR3 loop spans 14 amino acids. The DNA of the CDR3 is TGTGCCAGCAGGGAGATAGACTACTACACTGAAGCTTTCTTT. This codes for CASREIDYYTEAFF.

The rearrangement links TRBV10-3 to TRBJ1-6; D perhaps matches TRBD1 (6 bases). The germline gives CDR1 ENHRY, CDR2 SYGVKD. V was shortened by 0 bases and J by 11 bases, with 8 bases between the two germline ends. This CDR3 comprises 13 residues. The CDR3 spells CAISESGATPLHF. CDR3 coding DNA: TGTGCCATCAGTGAGTCGGGGGCTACACCCCTCCACTTT.

CDR3 residues: CASSNRQGHEQYF. Here the CDR3 DNA reads TGTGCCAGCAGTAACCGACAGGGCCACGAGCAGTACTTC. V and J are TRBV12-3 or TRBV12-4 and TRBJ2-7; 7 bases line up with TRBD1. V was pared by 5 bases and J by 5 bases, with 6 bases of the junction left unmatched. The CDR3 totals 13 residues.

This clonotype was counted at least ten times. The chain joins TRBV6-2 or TRBV6-3 to TRBJ2-6; tentatively, D is TRBD1 or TRBD2 (5 bases each). Germline values: CDR1 MNHEY, CDR2 SVGEGT. Trimming took off 2 bases at V and 0 bases at J, with 14 bases between the two ends. CDR3 length: 18 amino acids. The CDR3: CASSYEGSSASGANVLTF. As DNA, the CDR3 is TGTGCCAGCAGTTACGAGGGGTCGTCCGCCTCTGGGGCCAACGTCCTGACTTTC.